The rows below give T cell receptor beta chains drawn from one sample of a study of cytomegalovirus exposure and HLA in healthy donors. The data were produced by immunoSEQ multiplex PCR, yet TCRdb's version contains in-frame clones alone and is incomplete. The sample has 100,000 to 150,000 clones, 10% seen once; the top ten hold around 5%. The sample taken for sequencing was PBMCs. Every receptor here comes from a young woman in good health and CMV-seropositive. Both conserved end residues are trimmed from each CDR3. Each record gives: V gene, D gene, J gene, CDR3 protein. The D gene is left open where the match is weak.

V: TRBV5-1; D: .; J: TRBJ1-1; CDR3: ASSPQGGNTEAF
V: TRBV21-1; D: .; J: TRBJ2-7; CDR3: ASSSPFYEQY
V: TRBV28; D: .; J: TRBJ1-3; CDR3: ARIIVPQGGQGNTIY
V: TRBV28; D: .; J: TRBJ2-1; CDR3: ASSFRGSGYEQF
V: TRBV30; D: .; J: TRBJ1-2; CDR3: AWKAVGGYT
V: TRBV28; D: .; J: TRBJ1-1; CDR3: ASSPGGDTEAF
V: TRBV9; D: .; J: TRBJ1-1; CDR3: ASSPWGYSNTEAF
V: TRBV6-1; D: TRBD1; J: TRBJ2-7; CDR3: ASSEPTGGLSFYEQY
V: TRBV18; D: TRBD1; J: TRBJ2-3; CDR3: ASSSIGQGLGDTQY
V: TRBV5-1; D: TRBD1; J: TRBJ2-7; CDR3: ASSFQGQGDEQY
V: TRBV18; D: TRBD1; J: TRBJ1-1; CDR3: ASSPSGQMNTEAF
V: TRBV27; D: TRBD1; J: TRBJ1-1; CDR3: ASSSGQELYTEAF
V: TRBV4-2; D: .; J: TRBJ2-7; CDR3: ASSQDKISVNEQY
V: TRBV19; D: .; J: TRBJ1-1; CDR3: ASSAGSDTEAF
V: TRBV5-1; D: TRBD1; J: TRBJ2-7; CDR3: ASSPWDRGYEQY
V: TRBV5-1; D: TRBD1; J: TRBJ2-3; CDR3: ASSQDRASTDTQY
V: TRBV6-6; D: .; J: TRBJ1-4; CDR3: ASSFEESKKLF
V: TRBV11-3; D: .; J: TRBJ2-1; CDR3: ASSLQGDNEQF
V: TRBV10-3; D: .; J: TRBJ2-7; CDR3: AISTASGLYEQY
V: TRBV7-9; D: TRBD1; J: TRBJ1-5; CDR3: ASSLGDSLNQPQH
V: TRBV20-1; D: .; J: TRBJ2-1; CDR3: SAFHNEQF
V: TRBV5-1; D: TRBD1; J: TRBJ2-7; CDR3: ASSPGQEGYEQY
V: TRBV10-3; D: .; J: TRBJ2-4; CDR3: AISQDLGRENIQY
V: TRBV2; D: .; J: TRBJ1-2; CDR3: ASSDFSAGSVGYT
V: TRBV18; D: .; J: TRBJ1-2; CDR3: ASSPMQGAYGYT
V: TRBV28; D: TRBD1; J: TRBJ1-2; CDR3: ASRRDSYPSNYGYT
V: TRBV19; D: .; J: TRBJ1-1; CDR3: ASSMTGGNTEAF
V: TRBV6-5; D: TRBD1; J: TRBJ1-2; CDR3: ASSYSSGGYGYT
V: TRBV6-5; D: .; J: TRBJ2-2; CDR3: AITTLSNPGELF
V: TRBV30; D: TRBD1; J: TRBJ2-7; CDR3: AGGTGGGYEQY
V: TRBV21-1; D: .; J: TRBJ1-3; CDR3: ASSQGGGGNTIY
V: TRBV28; D: TRBD1; J: TRBJ1-1; CDR3: ASSAQGTRNTEAF
V: TRBV11-3; D: .; J: TRBJ2-3; CDR3: ASSPRGWIDTQY
V: TRBV28; D: TRBD1; J: TRBJ1-4; CDR3: ASSGQGTNEKLF
V: TRBV4-1; D: .; J: TRBJ1-2; CDR3: ASSQRHFYGYT
V: TRBV30; D: TRBD1; J: TRBJ1-6; CDR3: AWDRGNSPLH